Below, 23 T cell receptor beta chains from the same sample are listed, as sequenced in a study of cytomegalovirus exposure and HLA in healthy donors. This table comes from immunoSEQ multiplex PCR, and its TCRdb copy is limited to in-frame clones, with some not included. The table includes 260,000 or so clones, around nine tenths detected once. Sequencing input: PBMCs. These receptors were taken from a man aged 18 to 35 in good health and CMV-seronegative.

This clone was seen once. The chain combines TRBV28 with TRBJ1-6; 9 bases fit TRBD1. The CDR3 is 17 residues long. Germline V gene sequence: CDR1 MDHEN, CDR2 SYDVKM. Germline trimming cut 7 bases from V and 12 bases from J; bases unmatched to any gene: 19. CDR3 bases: TGTGCCAGCAAAGGGACAGGGTCGGCTTCTCGCTTAGTACCCCTCCACTTT. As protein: CASKGTGSASRLVPLHF.

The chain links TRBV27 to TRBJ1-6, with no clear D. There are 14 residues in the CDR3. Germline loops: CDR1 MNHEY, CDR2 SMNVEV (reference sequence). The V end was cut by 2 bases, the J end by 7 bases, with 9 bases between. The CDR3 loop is CASSLEPRNSPLHF. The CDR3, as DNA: TGTGCCAGCAGTTTAGAACCCCGGAATTCACCCCTCCACTTT.

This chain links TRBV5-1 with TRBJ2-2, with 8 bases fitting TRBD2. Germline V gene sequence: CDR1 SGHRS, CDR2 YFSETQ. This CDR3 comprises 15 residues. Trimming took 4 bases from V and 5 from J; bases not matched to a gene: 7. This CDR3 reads CASSPRPSGTGELFF. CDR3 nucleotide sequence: TGCGCCAGCAGCCCACGGCCTAGCGGGACCGGGGAGCTGTTTTTT.

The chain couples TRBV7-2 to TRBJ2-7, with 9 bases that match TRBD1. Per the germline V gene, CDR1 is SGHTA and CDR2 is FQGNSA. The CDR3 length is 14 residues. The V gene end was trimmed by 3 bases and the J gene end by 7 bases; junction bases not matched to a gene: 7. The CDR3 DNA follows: TGTGCCAGCAGCTTTGGGACAGGGCCAAGGGAGCAGTACTTC. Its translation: CASSFGTGPREQYF. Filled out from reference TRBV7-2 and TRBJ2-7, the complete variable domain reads GAGVSQSPSNKVTEKGKDVELRCDPISGHTALYWYRQSLGQGLEFLIYFQGNSAPDKSGLPSDRFSAERTGGSVSTLTIQRTQQEDSAVYLCASSFGTGPREQYFGPGTRLTVT.

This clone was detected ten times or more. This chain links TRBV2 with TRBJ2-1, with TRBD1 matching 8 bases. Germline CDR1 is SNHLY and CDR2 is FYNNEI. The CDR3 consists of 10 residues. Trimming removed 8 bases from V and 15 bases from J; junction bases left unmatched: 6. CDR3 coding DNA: TGTGCCAGCGGAGGACAGGGCCCGTTCTTC. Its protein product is CASGGQGPFF. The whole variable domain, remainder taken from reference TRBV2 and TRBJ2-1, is EPEVTQTPSHQVTQMGQEVILRCVPISNHLYFYWYRQILGQKVEFLVSFYNNEISEKSEIFDDQFSVERPDGSNFTLKIRSTKLEDSAMYFCASGGQGPFFGPGTRLTVL.

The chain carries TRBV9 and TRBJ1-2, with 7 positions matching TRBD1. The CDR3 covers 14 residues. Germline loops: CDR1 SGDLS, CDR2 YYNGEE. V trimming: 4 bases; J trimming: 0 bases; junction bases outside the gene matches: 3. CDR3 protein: CASSPGTANYGYTF. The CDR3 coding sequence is TGTGCCAGCAGCCCCGGGACAGCTAACTATGGCTACACCTTC. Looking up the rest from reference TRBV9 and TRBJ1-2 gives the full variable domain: DSGVTQTPKHLITATGQRVTLRCSPRSGDLSVYWYQQSLDQGLQFLIQYYNGEERAKGNILERFSAQQFPDLHSELNLSSLELGDSALYFCASSPGTANYGYTFGSGTRLTVV.

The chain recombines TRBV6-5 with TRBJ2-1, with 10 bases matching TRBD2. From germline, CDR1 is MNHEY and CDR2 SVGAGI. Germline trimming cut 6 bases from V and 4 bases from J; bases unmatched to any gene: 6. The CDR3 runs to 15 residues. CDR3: CASSRSGGDYNEQFF. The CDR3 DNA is TGTGCCAGCAGCCGGAGCGGGGGGGATTACAATGAGCAGTTCTTC.

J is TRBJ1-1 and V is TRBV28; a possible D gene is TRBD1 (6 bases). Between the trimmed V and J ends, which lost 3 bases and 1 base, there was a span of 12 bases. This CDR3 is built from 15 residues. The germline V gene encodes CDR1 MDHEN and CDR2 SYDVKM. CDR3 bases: TGTGCCAGCAGTTTGGGGGGGCAATGGAACACTGAAGCTTTCTTT. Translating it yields CASSLGGQWNTEAFF. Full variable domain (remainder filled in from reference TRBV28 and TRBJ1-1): DVKVTQSSRYLVKRTGEKVFLECVQDMDHENMFWYRQDPGLGLRLIYFSYDVKMKEKGDIPEGYSVSREKKERFSLILESASTNQTSMYLCASSLGGQWNTEAFFGQGTRLTVV.

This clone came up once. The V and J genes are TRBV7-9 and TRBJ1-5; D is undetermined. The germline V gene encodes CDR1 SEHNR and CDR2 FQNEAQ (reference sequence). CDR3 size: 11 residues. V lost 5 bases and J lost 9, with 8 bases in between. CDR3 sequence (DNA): TGTGCCAGCAGCCACCCAGGGCCCCAGCATTTT. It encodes CASSHPGPQHF.

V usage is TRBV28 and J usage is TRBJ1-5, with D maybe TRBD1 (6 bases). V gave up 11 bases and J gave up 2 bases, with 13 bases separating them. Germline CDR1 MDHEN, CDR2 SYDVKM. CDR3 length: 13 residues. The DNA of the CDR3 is TGTGCCGCGACTTCAGGGGGCAATCAGCCCCAGCATTTT. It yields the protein CAATSGGNQPQHF.

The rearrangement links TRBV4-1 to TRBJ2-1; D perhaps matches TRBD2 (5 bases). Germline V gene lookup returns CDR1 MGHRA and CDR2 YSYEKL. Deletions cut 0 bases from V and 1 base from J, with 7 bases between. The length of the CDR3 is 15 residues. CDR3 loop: CASSQEGGSYNEQFF. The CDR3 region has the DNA TGCGCCAGCAGCCAAGAGGGCGGGTCCTACAATGAGCAGTTCTTC.

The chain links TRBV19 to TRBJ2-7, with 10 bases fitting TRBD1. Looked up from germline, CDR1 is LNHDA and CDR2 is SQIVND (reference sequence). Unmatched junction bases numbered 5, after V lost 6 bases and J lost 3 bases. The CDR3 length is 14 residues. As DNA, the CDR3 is TGTGCCAGTAGACCCAGGACAGGGGGCTACGAGCAGTACTTC. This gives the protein CASRPRTGGYEQYF.

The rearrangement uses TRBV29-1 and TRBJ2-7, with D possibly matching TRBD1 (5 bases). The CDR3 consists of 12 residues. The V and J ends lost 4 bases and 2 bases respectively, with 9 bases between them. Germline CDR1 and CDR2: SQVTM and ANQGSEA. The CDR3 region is CSVVQGAYEQYF. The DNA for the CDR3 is TGCAGCGTTGTTCAGGGTGCCTACGAGCAGTACTTC.

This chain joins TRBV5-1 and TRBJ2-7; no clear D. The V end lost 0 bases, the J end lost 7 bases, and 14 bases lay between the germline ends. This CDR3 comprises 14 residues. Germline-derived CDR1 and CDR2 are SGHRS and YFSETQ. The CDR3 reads CASSLGAGRLEQYF. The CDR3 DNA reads TGCGCCAGCAGCTTGGGGGCAGGTCGATTGGAGCAGTACTTC. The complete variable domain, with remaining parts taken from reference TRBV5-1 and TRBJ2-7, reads KAGVTQTPRYLIKTRGQQVTLSCSPISGHRSVSWYQQTPGQGLQFLFEYFSETQRNKGNFPGRFSGRQFSNSRSEMNVSTLELGDSALYLCASSLGAGRLEQYFGPGTRLTVT.

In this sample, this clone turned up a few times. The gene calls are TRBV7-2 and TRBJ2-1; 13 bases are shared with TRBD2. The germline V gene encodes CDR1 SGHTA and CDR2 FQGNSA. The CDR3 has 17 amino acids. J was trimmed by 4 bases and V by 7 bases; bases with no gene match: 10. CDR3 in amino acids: CASTEYGTSGIYNEQFF. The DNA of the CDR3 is TGTGCCAGCACCGAATACGGGACTAGCGGGATTTACAATGAGCAGTTCTTC.

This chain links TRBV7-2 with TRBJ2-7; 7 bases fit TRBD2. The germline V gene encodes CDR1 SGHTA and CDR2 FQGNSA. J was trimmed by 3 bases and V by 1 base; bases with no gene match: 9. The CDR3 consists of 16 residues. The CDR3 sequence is CASSLGTQRGNYEQYF. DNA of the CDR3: TGTGCCAGCAGCTTAGGCACTCAGCGGGGTAACTACGAGCAGTACTTC.

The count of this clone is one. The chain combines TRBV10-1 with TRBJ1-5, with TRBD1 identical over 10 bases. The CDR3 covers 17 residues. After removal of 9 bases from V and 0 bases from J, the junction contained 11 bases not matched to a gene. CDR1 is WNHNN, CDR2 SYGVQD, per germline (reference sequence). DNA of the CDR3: TGCGCCAGGAGCCGGGACAGGGGAAAACTTAGCAATCAGCCCCAGCATTTT. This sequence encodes CARSRDRGKLSNQPQHF.

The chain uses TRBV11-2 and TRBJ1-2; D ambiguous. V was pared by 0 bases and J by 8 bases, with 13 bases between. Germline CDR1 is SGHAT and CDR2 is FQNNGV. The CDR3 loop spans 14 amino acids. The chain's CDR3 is CASSLDRRVRGYTF. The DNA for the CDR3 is TGTGCCAGCAGCTTAGATAGACGGGTGCGAGGCTACACCTTC.

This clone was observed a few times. The CDR3 here is CASSPDRAVGGNTIYF. The DNA for the CDR3 is TGTGCCAGCAGTCCTGACAGGGCCGTTGGTGGAAACACCATATATTTT. V usage is TRBV2 and J usage is TRBJ1-3; 7 nucleotides line up with TRBD1. Germline values: CDR1 SNHLY, CDR2 FYNNEI. This CDR3 region has 16 residues. V dropped 5 bases and J dropped 3; count of bases not matched to a gene: 10. Variable domain in full (rest from reference TRBV2 and TRBJ1-3): EPEVTQTPSHQVTQMGQEVILRCVPISNHLYFYWYRQILGQKVEFLVSFYNNEISEKSEIFDDQFSVERPDGSNFTLKIRSTKLEDSAMYFCASSPDRAVGGNTIYFGEGSWLTVV.

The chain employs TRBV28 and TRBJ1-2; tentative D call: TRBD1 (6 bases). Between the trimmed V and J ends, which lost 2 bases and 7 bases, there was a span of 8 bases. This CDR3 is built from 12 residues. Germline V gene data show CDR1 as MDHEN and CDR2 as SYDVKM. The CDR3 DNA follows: TGTGCCAGCAGTTTAACAGGGATTGGCTACACCTTC. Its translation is CASSLTGIGYTF.

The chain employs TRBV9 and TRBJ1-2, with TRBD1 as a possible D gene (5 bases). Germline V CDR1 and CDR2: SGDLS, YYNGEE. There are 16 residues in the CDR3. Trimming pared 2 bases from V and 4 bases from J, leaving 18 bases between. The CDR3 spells CASSVLSSGPTYGYTF. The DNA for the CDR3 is TGTGCCAGCAGCGTGCTGTCTTCAGGGCCGACCTATGGCTACACCTTC.

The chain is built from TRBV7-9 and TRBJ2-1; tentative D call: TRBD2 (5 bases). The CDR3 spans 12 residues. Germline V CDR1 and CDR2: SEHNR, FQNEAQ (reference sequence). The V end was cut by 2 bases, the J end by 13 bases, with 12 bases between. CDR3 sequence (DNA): TGTGCCAGCAGCTTAAATTTCGGGGTTCAGTTCTTC. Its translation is CASSLNFGVQFF. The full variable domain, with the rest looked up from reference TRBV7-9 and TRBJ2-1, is DTGVSQNPRHKITKRGQNVTFRCDPISEHNRLYWYRQTLGQGPEFLTYFQNEAQLEKSRLLSDRFSAERPKGSFSTLEIQRTEQGDSAMYLCASSLNFGVQFFGPGTRLTVL.

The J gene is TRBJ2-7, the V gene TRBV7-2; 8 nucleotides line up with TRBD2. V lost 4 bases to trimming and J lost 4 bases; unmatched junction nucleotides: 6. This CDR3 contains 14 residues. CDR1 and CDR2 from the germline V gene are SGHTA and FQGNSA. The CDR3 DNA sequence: TGTGCCAGCAGCTCCGGACTAGCCAATTACGAGCAGTACTTC. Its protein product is CASSSGLANYEQYF. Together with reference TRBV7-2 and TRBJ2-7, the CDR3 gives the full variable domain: GAGVSQSPSNKVTEKGKDVELRCDPISGHTALYWYRQSLGQGLEFLIYFQGNSAPDKSGLPSDRFSAERTGGSVSTLTIQRTQQEDSAVYLCASSSGLANYEQYFGPGTRLTVT.